In its sample, the clone carrying this T cell receptor beta chain was seen many times. This entry comes from a study of read filtering for tumor transcriptome and immune sequencing. At the level of the study: The cohort had approximately 16 men and approximately 14 women aged roughly 47 to 80, mean about 66 years.

This library used roughly 370 ng RNA and molecular barcoded adaptors spanning alpha/delta and beta/gamma chains. TCRdb ran MiXCR on the reads and lists one entry per CDR3 protein. The repertoire includes approximately 45,000 distinct CDR3 sequences, less than 20% of them detected once, and over 35% sits in the top ten. The V gene end was trimmed by 3 bases and the J gene end by 0 bases; junction bases not matched to a gene: 4. CDR1 is KGHDR and CDR2 is SFDVKD in the germline V gene. This CDR3 spans 16 amino acids. This clonotype was obtained from a donor at least 40 years old with multiple myeloma. V is TRBV24-1 and J is TRBJ2-3, with 8 bases aligning to TRBD1. Sequenced material: a population of CD138-negative cells sorted from bone marrow. CDR3 sequence: CATSDGRGLSTDTQYF. The CDR3 DNA reads as TGTGCCACCAGTGATGGCAGGGGGCTTAGCACAGATACGCAGTATTTT.